This paragraph covers one T cell receptor (beta chain) sequence. This record comes from a study of cytomegalovirus exposure and HLA in healthy donors. The CDR3 covers 16 residues. Germline V CDR1 and CDR2: SEHNR, FQNEAQ (reference sequence). V was pared by 1 base and J by 0 bases, with 3 bases of the junction left unmatched. Measured with immunoSEQ multiplex PCR; TCRdb has only the in-frame clones, and not every one. This sample yields roughly 120,000 clones, of which over 90% are seen a single time; roughly 1.2% belongs to the top ten. The specimen sequenced was PBMCs. The receptor was isolated from a woman aged 18-29 years in good health and CMV-seronegative. V and J are TRBV7-9 and TRBJ2-1, with TRBD2 matching over 7 bases. The chain's CDR3 is CASSLVGGTSYNEQFF. CDR3 sequence (DNA): TGTGCCAGCAGCTTAGTCGGGGGGACCTCCTACAATGAGCAGTTCTTC.